This T cell receptor (beta chain) emerged from a study of cytomegalovirus exposure and HLA in healthy donors. V trimming: 6 bases; J trimming: 5 bases; junction bases outside the gene matches: 4. This CDR3 is 14 amino acids long. From germline, CDR1 is LGHNT and CDR2 FRNRAP. Whole-study results and caveats: V- and J-gene trimming in TCR beta was tied to a missense DCLRE1C variant by an analysis performed later. Rarity characterized most TCR sequences, yet some public TCRs appeared in many donors. Among CMV-associated TCR beta chains, most appeared HLA-restricted in a later analysis.

For this clone: Its specificity is unknown.

Primers included in the PCR were 60 Vbeta and 13 Jbeta primers. Here immunoSEQ multiplex PCR was the method, and the copy in TCRdb shows in-frame clones only, minus some. The sample lists about 110,000 clones; 70% to 90% were seen once. What was sequenced was PBMCs. The V gene is TRBV12-5, the J gene TRBJ2-1, with 10 bases fitting TRBD2. The TCR sequence derives from a man aged 35 to 55 in good health and CMV-seronegative. The CDR3 protein is CASGPSGGDNEQFF. The CDR3, as DNA: TGTGCTAGTGGACCGAGCGGGGGGGACAATGAGCAGTTCTTC.